A selection of T cell receptor beta chains follows, all from one sample in a study of blood T cell repertoires in COVID-19. Profiled with immunoSEQ multiplex PCR; TCRdb holds only in-frame clones, not every one. In the table there are about 140,000 clones, about 84% of which are singletons. Sequenced: PBMCs or T cells enriched from blood (not recorded which). The receptors derive from a woman in her late teens or twenties who had been exposed to COVID-19. The CDR3 runs from the conserved cysteine through the conserved F or W. A D gene is named only where the DNA matches it firmly. Part of the rows lack a size; the others show once, few, many or a class for expanded clones.

j_call,clone_size,d_call,v_call,cdr3_aa,cdr3_nt
TRBJ1-2,NA,TRBD1,TRBV7-3,CASSERQGAIYGYTF,TGTGCCAGCAGCGAAAGACAGGGGGCGATCTATGGCTACACCTTC
TRBJ2-7,NA,TRBD2,TRBV28,CASSSSGRSYEQYF,TGTGCCAGCAGTAGCAGCGGGAGATCCTACGAGCAGTACTTC
TRBJ2-1,NA,NA,TRBV18,CASSPTLGDEQFF,TGTGCCAGCTCACCTACCCTAGGCGATGAGCAGTTCTTC
TRBJ1-1,NA,TRBD1,TRBV2,CASSAGGDFF,TGTGCCAGCAGTGCAGGGGGCGATTTCTTT
TRBJ2-4,NA,NA,TRBV7-9,CASSMTSGLVKNIQYF,TGTGCCAGCAGCATGACGTCGGGGTTGGTCAAAAACATTCAGTACTTC
TRBJ2-1,NA,NA,TRBV7-9,CASSTVNEQFF,TGTGCCAGCAGCACGGTCAATGAGCAGTTCTTC
TRBJ2-7,few,NA,TRBV27,CASSSMRAGGYEQYF,TGTGCCAGCAGTAGTATGCGGGCCGGGGGTTACGAGCAGTACTTC
TRBJ2-1,NA,NA,TRBV5-1,CASRFGSGVSNEQFF,TGCGCCAGCAGATTTGGGTCCGGGGTTAGCAATGAGCAGTTCTTC
TRBJ2-1,NA,TRBD2,TRBV30,CASSSGVNSEQFF,TGTGCCTCATCTAGCGGGGTGAACAGTGAGCAGTTCTTC
TRBJ2-1,NA,NA,TRBV6-5,CASSYSEGLEQFF,TGTGCCAGCAGTTACTCCGAGGGCCTTGAGCAGTTCTTC
TRBJ2-1,NA,NA,TRBV5-1,CASSLANEQFF,TGCGCCAGCAGCTTAGCAAATGAGCAGTTCTTC